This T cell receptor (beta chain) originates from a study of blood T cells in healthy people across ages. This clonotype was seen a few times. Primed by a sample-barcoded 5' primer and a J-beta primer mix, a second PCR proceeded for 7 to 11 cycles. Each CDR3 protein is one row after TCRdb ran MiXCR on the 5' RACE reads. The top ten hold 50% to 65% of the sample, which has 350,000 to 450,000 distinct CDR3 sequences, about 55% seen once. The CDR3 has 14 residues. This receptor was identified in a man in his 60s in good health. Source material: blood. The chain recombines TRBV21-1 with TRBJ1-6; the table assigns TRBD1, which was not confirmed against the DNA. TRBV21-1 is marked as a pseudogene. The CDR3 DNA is TGTGCCAGCAGCCGCCCCGTTTATAATTCACCCCTCCACTTT. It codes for CASSRPVYNSPLHF.